The T cell receptor (beta chain) under discussion was sequenced for a study of cytomegalovirus exposure and HLA in healthy donors. Overall study results and limits: CMV antigen specificity was confirmed in vitro for a few CMV-associated chains.

The CDR3 has 15 residues. Trimming shortened V by 0 bases and J by 4 bases, and 13 bases separated the two germline ends. Germline V gives CDR1 SGDLS, CDR2 YYNGEE. Profiled with immunoSEQ multiplex PCR; TCRdb holds only in-frame clones, not every one. The sample has some 61,000 clones; about 97% are singletons. On this clone: Its antigen is as yet unknown.

The chain carries TRBV9 and TRBJ2-5, with a weak D call TRBD2 (6 bases). Sequencing input: PBMCs. The source of this sequence is a woman under 30 in good health and CMV-seropositive. The CDR3 protein is CASSVETRGGETQYF. The CDR3 DNA reads TGTGCCAGCAGCGTAGAAACTAGGGGAGGAGAGACCCAGTACTTC.